Listed here are 30 T cell receptor beta chains from one sample, sequenced in a study of cytomegalovirus exposure and HLA in healthy donors. The PCR made use of 60 Vbeta and 13 Jbeta primers. Only in-frame clones appear in the TCRdb table, and some are missing; sequencing was by immunoSEQ multiplex PCR. The data hold about 160,000 clones, with around 80% observed a single time. The sequencing sample was made of PBMCs. These receptors all come from a woman aged 25-40 years in good health and CMV-seropositive.

This chain joins TRBV4-3 and TRBJ2-3; 13 bases agree with TRBD2. CDR1 is LGHNA and CDR2 is YSLEER in the germline V gene. This CDR3 is built from 17 residues. Trimming took 3 bases from V and 4 from J; bases not matched to a gene: 7. The DNA of the CDR3 is TGCGCCAGCAGCCAGGAACGACTAGCGGGGGGATCAGATACGCAGTATTTT. It yields the protein CASSQERLAGGSDTQYF.

The sample holds a few counts of this clone. This chain uses TRBV18 with TRBJ2-2; possibly TRBD2 for D (6 bases). The CDR3 has 14 residues. Trimming pared 4 bases from V and 5 bases from J, leaving 11 bases between. CDR1 is KGHSH, CDR2 LQKENI, per germline. The CDR3 coding sequence is TGTGCCAGCTCACGAGAGAGCGGGACCGGGGAGCTGTTTTTT. Translated: CASSRESGTGELFF. Drawing the rest from reference TRBV18 and TRBJ2-2, the complete variable domain is NAGVMQNPRHLVRRRGQEARLRCSPMKGHSHVYWYRQLPEEGLKFMVYLQKENIIDESGMPKERFSAEFPKEGPSILRIQQVVRGDSAAYFCASSRESGTGELFFGEGSRLTVL.

The chain combines TRBV10-3 with TRBJ2-7, with a weak D call TRBD1 (6 bases). Trimming stripped 11 bases from V and 3 bases from J, with 11 bases between. This CDR3 is 11 amino acids long. Looked up from germline, CDR1 is ENHRY and CDR2 is SYGVKD. CDR3 nucleotide sequence: TGTGCCTCCGGACAGAACTACGAGCAGTACTTC. Encoded protein: CASGQNYEQYF.

This chain uses TRBV2 with TRBJ2-7, with a weak D call TRBD1 (6 bases). V gave up 5 bases and J gave up 6 bases, with 11 bases separating them. Germline V CDR1 and CDR2: SNHLY, FYNNEI. This CDR3 contains 12 residues. For the CDR3, the DNA is TGTGCCAGCAGTTCCCAGGGGTCCGAGCAGTACTTC. Translating it yields CASSSQGSEQYF.

The chain joins TRBV5-1 to TRBJ2-2, with 7 bases fitting TRBD2. Trimming took 2 bases from V and 6 from J; bases not matched to a gene: 10. The CDR3 is 16 residues long. CDR1 and CDR2 (germline): SGHRS, YFSETQ. Here the CDR3 reads CASSLGLDIYSGELFF. CDR3 bases: TGCGCCAGCAGCTTAGGACTAGATATCTACTCCGGGGAGCTGTTTTTT. Full variable domain (remainder filled in from reference TRBV5-1 and TRBJ2-2): KAGVTQTPRYLIKTRGQQVTLSCSPISGHRSVSWYQQTPGQGLQFLFEYFSETQRNKGNFPGRFSGRQFSNSRSEMNVSTLELGDSALYLCASSLGLDIYSGELFFGEGSRLTVL.

About this clone: This sample includes further DNA sequences coding for the same CDR3. V gene TRBV18 combines with J gene TRBJ1-1, with a tentative D call TRBD1 (6 bases). Trimming shortened V by 3 bases and J by 3 bases, and 11 bases separated the two germline ends. The germline V gene has CDR1 KGHSH and CDR2 LQKENI. The CDR3 loop spans 14 amino acids. The CDR3 DNA follows: TGTGCCAGCTCACCCACAGGGTCGGACACTGAAGCTTTCTTT. Its translation: CASSPTGSDTEAFF.

The rearrangement links TRBV5-1 to TRBJ1-6, with D hard to call. Looked up from germline, CDR1 is SGHRS and CDR2 is YFSETQ. This CDR3 contains 14 residues. Trimming took off 2 bases at V and 6 bases at J, with 9 bases between the two ends. DNA for the CDR3: TGCGCCAGCAGCTTAGAACAGCCTAATTCACCCCTCCACTTT. Its protein product is CASSLEQPNSPLHF.

The rearrangement uses TRBV5-1 and TRBJ2-5; 8 nucleotides align to TRBD1. The J call may not be correct, given that the DNA end is closer to TRBJ2-7. This CDR3 comprises 14 residues. Germline CDR1 reads SGHRS; CDR2 reads YFSETQ. CDR3 residues: CASSFQGAGYEQYF. CDR3 DNA sequence: TGCGCCAGCAGCTTCCAGGGGGCTGGCTACGAGCAGTACTTC.

This clone showed up just a few times. The V gene is TRBV7-2, the J gene TRBJ1-2, with TRBD1 matching over 10 bases. The CDR3 has 16 amino acids. Germline CDR1 reads SGHTA; CDR2 reads FQGNSA. Trimming at V came to 5 bases and at J to 8 bases, leaving 14 bases not matched to a gene. The CDR3, as DNA: TGTGCCAGCAGCACCAGACAGGGGGCGGGGTGGTGGGGCTACACCTTC. Translation: CASSTRQGAGWWGYTF. The whole variable domain, remainder taken from reference TRBV7-2 and TRBJ1-2, is GAGVSQSPSNKVTEKGKDVELRCDPISGHTALYWYRQSLGQGLEFLIYFQGNSAPDKSGLPSDRFSAERTGGSVSTLTIQRTQQEDSAVYLCASSTRQGAGWWGYTFGSGTRLTVV.

The chain uses TRBV27 and TRBJ2-1; 7 bases line up with TRBD2. The germline CDR1 and CDR2 sequences are MNHEY and SMNVEV (reference sequence). This CDR3 region has 15 residues. Trimming took 4 bases from V and 6 from J; bases not matched to a gene: 9. For the CDR3, the DNA is TGTGCCAGCAGTTCTCGGGGGGTCTGGGTCAATGAGCAGTTCTTC. This encodes CASSSRGVWVNEQFF.

The chain carries TRBV5-1 and TRBJ2-1, with D perhaps TRBD1 (5 bases). CDR3 length: 16 residues. Germline V gene data show CDR1 as SGHRS and CDR2 as YFSETQ. The germline V and J ends were trimmed by 2 bases and 7 bases, with 19 bases remaining between them. The CDR3 sequence is CASSLPREAPPNEQFF. CDR3 bases: TGCGCCAGCAGCTTACCCAGGGAAGCCCCACCAAATGAGCAGTTCTTC.

This clone was counted a few times. The chain links TRBV4-2 to TRBJ1-1; D call uncertain. Germline CDR1 is LGHNA and CDR2 is YNFKEQ. V dropped 1 base and J dropped 1 base, with 7 bases sitting between them. This CDR3 has 14 residues. The CDR3 region is CASSQGPENTEAFF. CDR3 nucleotides: TGTGCCAGCAGCCAAGGCCCAGAGAACACTGAAGCTTTCTTT.

The rearrangement uses TRBV4-1 and TRBJ2-6; 7 nucleotides agree with TRBD1. The germline V gene encodes CDR1 MGHRA and CDR2 YSYEKL. This CDR3 is built from 17 residues. V gave up 4 bases and J gave up 3 bases; unmatched junction bases: 9. The CDR3 DNA follows: TGCGCCAGCAGCCCCCAAAGACAGGGATTTGGGGCCAACGTCCTGACTTTC. It codes for CASSPQRQGFGANVLTF.

V gene TRBV10-3 combines with J gene TRBJ1-6; 8 nucleotides align to TRBD1. Germline V gene data show CDR1 as ENHRY and CDR2 as SYGVKD. This CDR3 is built from 13 residues. V lost 7 bases and J lost 8; bases outside the gene matches: 4. The CDR3 reads CAINTGGYSPLHF. DNA of the CDR3: TGTGCCATCAACACAGGGGGTTATTCACCCCTCCACTTT.

This chain uses TRBV4-1 with TRBJ2-7, with 8 bases identical to TRBD2. The J segment lost 4 bases and the V segment lost 2 bases, leaving 10 bases of the junction unmatched. The V gene's germline CDR1 is MGHRA and CDR2 YSYEKL. The CDR3 sequence is 16 residues long. The CDR3 protein is CASSQRGGDTPYEQYF. CDR3 DNA: TGCGCCAGCAGCCAACGGGGGGGGGACACTCCTTACGAGCAGTACTTC.

The V gene is TRBV19, the J gene TRBJ2-3; 8 bases align to TRBD1. The germline gives CDR1 LNHDA, CDR2 SQIVND (reference sequence). The ends lost 2 bases at V and 6 bases at J; junction bases unmatched: 7. CDR3 length: 15 residues. The CDR3 region has the DNA TGTGCCAGTAGTATAAGGCCAGGGGGCTCGGATACGCAGTATTTT. It codes for CASSIRPGGSDTQYF.

This rearrangement joins TRBV10-3 to TRBJ2-7; 8 bases fit TRBD2. This CDR3 has 16 amino acids. J was trimmed by 2 bases and V by 6 bases; bases with no gene match: 12. Germline CDR1 and CDR2: ENHRY and SYGVKD. The CDR3: CAISPVGAGETYEQYF. CDR3 in DNA: TGTGCCATCAGCCCCGTTGGAGCGGGGGAGACCTACGAGCAGTACTTC.

This chain joins TRBV29-1 and TRBJ2-5, with 12 bases aligning to TRBD2. After removal of 5 bases from V and 3 bases from J, the junction contained 1 base not matched to a gene. Germline lookup yields CDR1 SQVTM and CDR2 ANQGSEA. The CDR3 covers 13 residues. This chain's CDR3 is CSVLAGGEETQYF. The CDR3 DNA reads TGCAGCGTTCTAGCGGGGGGGGAAGAGACCCAGTACTTC.

This rearrangement joins TRBV4-2 to TRBJ2-2; D is perhaps TRBD1 (5 bases). V dropped 1 base and J dropped 4 bases, with 16 bases sitting between them. There are 17 residues in the CDR3. Germline V gene data show CDR1 as LGHNA and CDR2 as YNFKEQ. CDR3 amino acids: CASSQVKGQGFTGELFF. The CDR3 DNA reads TGTGCCAGCAGCCAAGTTAAAGGGCAGGGATTCACCGGGGAGCTGTTTTTT.

Comment on this clone: Different DNA sequences within this sample yield the same CDR3. V is TRBV6-6 and J is TRBJ1-1, with D tentatively TRBD1 (5 bases). Looked up from germline, CDR1 is MNHNY and CDR2 is SVGAGI (reference sequence). Trimming left V 0 bases short and J 11 bases short, with 22 bases between. The CDR3 runs 16 residues. Here the CDR3 reads CASSYSSNPRAEEAFF. The DNA of the CDR3 is TGTGCCAGCAGTTACTCGTCGAATCCCAGGGCGGAAGAGGCTTTCTTT.

This clone came up once. The V and J genes are TRBV6-1 and TRBJ2-7, with D uncertain. Trimming took 6 bases from V and 0 from J, leaving 12 bases between them. The CDR3 runs 14 residues. Germline assignment: CDR1 MNHNS and CDR2 SASEGT. Here the CDR3 reads CASREIQNSYEQYF. Here the CDR3 DNA reads TGTGCCAGCAGAGAAATACAGAACTCCTACGAGCAGTACTTC.

V is TRBV7-2 and J is TRBJ2-7; 8 bases match TRBD1. The CDR3 sequence is 14 residues long. CDR1 is SGHTA, CDR2 FQGNSA, per germline. V lost 3 bases and J lost 1; bases outside the gene matches: 2. CDR3 sequence reads: CASSLGQASYEQYF. In DNA, the CDR3 is TGTGCCAGCAGCTTGGGACAGGCTTCCTACGAGCAGTACTTC.

J is TRBJ2-5 and V is TRBV5-1; no firm D call. Trimming cost V 0 bases and J 5 bases, with 5 bases left between them. CDR3 length: 12 amino acids. Germline V lookup: CDR1 SGHRS, CDR2 YFSETQ. The CDR3 loop is CASSLDSETQYF. The DNA for the CDR3 is TGCGCCAGCAGCTTGGATAGCGAGACCCAGTACTTC. Supplemented by reference TRBV5-1 and TRBJ2-5, the full variable domain reads KAGVTQTPRYLIKTRGQQVTLSCSPISGHRSVSWYQQTPGQGLQFLFEYFSETQRNKGNFPGRFSGRQFSNSRSEMNVSTLELGDSALYLCASSLDSETQYFGPGTRLLVL.

This clone has just a few counts. The V gene is TRBV27, the J gene TRBJ2-5, with D tentatively TRBD2 (5 bases). This CDR3 has 11 residues. V was clipped by 6 bases and J by 4 bases, with 6 bases between them. Germline-derived CDR1 and CDR2 are MNHEY and SMNVEV (reference sequence). The CDR3 DNA reads as TGTGCCAGCAGGAGCGGAGAGACCCAGTACTTC. Its protein product is CASRSGETQYF.

The genes are TRBV4-1 and TRBJ2-3; the D is unclear. The CDR3 contains 14 residues. Germline values: CDR1 MGHRA, CDR2 YSYEKL. V was pared by 1 base and J by 9 bases, with 14 bases between. The CDR3 is CASSQGLGPYTQYF. The CDR3 nucleotides are TGCGCCAGCAGCCAAGGGCTAGGCCCCTACACGCAGTATTTT.

The chain has TRBV5-1 and TRBJ2-1, with a possible D match to TRBD2 (5 bases). CDR3 size: 13 residues. Germline values: CDR1 SGHRS, CDR2 YFSETQ. V was pared by 0 bases and J by 8 bases, with 9 bases between. CDR3 loop: CASSLERVHEQFF. In DNA, the CDR3 is TGCGCCAGCAGCTTGGAGAGGGTCCATGAGCAGTTCTTC.

This rearrangement joins TRBV23-1 to TRBJ1-6; TRBD1 matches 9 bases. TRBV23-1 is noted as an ORF with a role that remains uncertain. This CDR3 region has 15 residues. J was trimmed by 10 bases and V by 3 bases; bases with no gene match: 7. CDR3 sequence: CASSQAGQGRSPLHF. The CDR3, as DNA: TGCGCCAGCAGTCAGGCGGGACAGGGACGCTCACCCCTCCACTTT.

V and J are TRBV7-2 and TRBJ1-4; TRBD1 matches at 7 bases. CDR3 size: 14 residues. Unmatched junction bases numbered 7, after V lost 2 bases and J lost 10 bases. CDR1 is SGHTA and CDR2 is FQGNSA in the germline V gene. The CDR3 nucleotides read TGTGCCAGCAGCTTAACCCGGGACAGTCGAAAACTGTTTTTT. It is translated as CASSLTRDSRKLFF.

This sequence joins TRBV11-2 and TRBJ2-1, with 12 bases aligning to TRBD2. Germline CDR1 is SGHAT and CDR2 is FQNNGV. The CDR3 extends over 15 amino acids. The V segment lost 4 bases and the J segment 9 bases; nucleotides outside the gene matches: 7. The CDR3 sequence: CASSYTSGGSLEQFF. The CDR3 DNA reads TGTGCCAGCAGCTATACTAGCGGGGGGAGTCTTGAGCAGTTCTTC.

This clone turned up a few times. V and J are TRBV13 and TRBJ2-1, with 14 bases lining up with TRBD2. V gave up 2 bases and J gave up 3 bases; unmatched junction bases: 3. Germline values: CDR1 PRHDT, CDR2 FYEKMQ (reference sequence). The CDR3 length is 17 residues. The CDR3 DNA reads TGTGCCAGCAGCTTATGGGGGACTAGCGGGGGCTACAATGAGCAGTTCTTC. This codes for CASSLWGTSGGYNEQFF.